These 14 T cell receptor beta chains originate from one sample sequenced in a study of blood T cell repertoires in COVID-19. Method: immunoSEQ multiplex PCR; TCRdb's copy keeps in-frame clones and lacks some. Of roughly 53,000 clones listed, 90% are singletons. The source material was peripheral blood. All receptors come from a woman in her forties with active COVID-19.

The chain is built from TRBV19 and TRBJ1-2, with D maybe TRBD1 (6 bases). Germline loops: CDR1 LNHDA, CDR2 SQIVND (reference sequence). The V and J ends lost 10 bases and 4 bases respectively, with 13 bases between them. The CDR3 totals 12 residues. CDR3 sequence: CATGQLTYGYTF. The CDR3 nucleotides read TGTGCCACCGGACAGTTAACCTATGGCTACACCTTC.

The chain employs TRBV7-6 and TRBJ2-1; 9 bases are a match to TRBD2. Germline CDR1 SGHVS, CDR2 FNYEAQ. The CDR3 runs to 14 residues. Trimming took 5 bases from V and 8 from J; bases not matched to a gene: 7. CDR3 protein: CASSPRGGMDEQFF. CDR3 DNA: TGTGCCAGCAGCCCGCGGGGGGGCATGGATGAGCAGTTCTTC.

J is TRBJ2-5 and V is TRBV2; 7 bases match TRBD1. Per the germline V gene, CDR1 is SNHLY and CDR2 is FYNNEI. The CDR3 is 14 residues long. The trim removed 4 bases at V and 2 bases at J, leaving 4 bases unmatched. CDR3 region: CASSGDSRQETQYF. The CDR3 coding sequence is TGTGCCAGCAGTGGGGACAGCCGACAAGAGACCCAGTACTTC.

V gene TRBV15 combines with J gene TRBJ1-4, with 9 bases fitting TRBD1. The V gene end was trimmed by 0 bases and the J gene end by 3 bases; junction bases not matched to a gene: 2. Germline lookup yields CDR1 LNHNV and CDR2 YYDKDF (reference sequence). This CDR3 comprises 16 residues. The CDR3 region has the DNA TGTGCCACCAGCAGAGAGACAGGGGGTTCTAATGAAAAACTGTTTTTT. Amino acids: CATSRETGGSNEKLFF.

This chain links TRBV9 with TRBJ2-1; 9 bases line up with TRBD2. The CDR3 totals 16 residues. Germline V lookup: CDR1 SGDLS, CDR2 YYNGEE. J gave up 0 bases and V 4 bases, and 5 bases lay outside the gene matches. The CDR3: CASSRSGGSSYNEQFF. In DNA form, the CDR3 reads TGTGCCAGCAGCCGGAGCGGGGGGAGCTCCTACAATGAGCAGTTCTTC.

J is TRBJ2-1 and V is TRBV6-4, with 7 bases that match TRBD2. V shed 5 bases, J shed 7 bases, and the junction held 11 bases outside the gene matches. The germline V gene encodes CDR1 MRHNA and CDR2 SNTAGT. The CDR3 has 15 amino acids. This chain's CDR3 is CASSREGSAWNEQFF. The CDR3 DNA follows: TGTGCCAGCAGTAGGGAGGGGTCGGCGTGGAATGAGCAGTTCTTC.

J is TRBJ2-7 and V is TRBV4-3, with TRBD2 matching 7 bases. Trimming took 1 base from V and 1 from J; bases not matched to a gene: 1. This CDR3 has 14 residues. Germline CDR1 reads LGHNA; CDR2 reads YSLEER. CDR3 region: CASSQGEGSYEQYF. CDR3 coding DNA: TGCGCCAGCAGCCAAGGGGAGGGGTCCTACGAGCAGTACTTC.

This chain links TRBV6-6 with TRBJ2-6; 7 bases are a match to TRBD1. Germline V lookup: CDR1 MNHNY, CDR2 SVGAGI (reference sequence). The CDR3 contains 15 residues. The J segment lost 4 bases and the V segment lost 7 bases, leaving 7 bases of the junction unmatched. The CDR3 DNA is TGTGCCAGCAAACAGGGGATTGGAGGGGCCAACGTCCTGACTTTC. Residues: CASKQGIGGANVLTF.

This rearrangement joins TRBV5-3 to TRBJ1-5; D is ambiguous. TRBV5-3 is an open reading frame, and its role is uncertain. Trimming removed 0 bases from V and 3 bases from J, with 10 bases in between. This CDR3 spans 15 amino acids. CDR3 bases: TGTGCCAGAAGCTTGGGCCCTAGCTACAATCAGCCCCAGCATTTT. Its protein product is CARSLGPSYNQPQHF.

The rearrangement joins TRBV9 to TRBJ2-1; no reliable D call. The CDR3 contains 15 residues. CDR1 and CDR2 from the germline V gene are SGDLS and YYNGEE. V dropped 1 base and J dropped 6 bases, with 14 bases sitting between them. The CDR3 region is CASSVRQAPPNEQFF. The CDR3, as DNA: TGTGCCAGCAGCGTAAGGCAGGCCCCACCCAATGAGCAGTTCTTC. Using reference TRBV9 and TRBJ2-1 for the parts outside the CDR3, the full variable domain is DSGVTQTPKHLITATGQRVTLRCSPRSGDLSVYWYQQSLDQGLQFLIQYYNGEERAKGNILERFSAQQFPDLHSELNLSSLELGDSALYFCASSVRQAPPNEQFFGPGTRLTVL.

The rearrangement links TRBV7-9 to TRBJ2-7; 8 nucleotides line up with TRBD2. Losses at the gene ends were 5 bases for V and 5 bases for J; bases not matched to a gene: 8. CDR1 SEHNR and CDR2 FQNEAQ come from the germline V gene (reference sequence). CDR3 size: 14 residues. Here the CDR3 reads CASSPGGASHEQYF. The CDR3 coding sequence is TGTGCCAGCAGCCCGGGGGGGGCTTCCCACGAGCAGTACTTC.

The chain is built from TRBV5-1 and TRBJ1-2; D is perhaps TRBD1 (6 bases). V was clipped by 2 bases and J by 6 bases, with 8 bases between them. The CDR3 has 12 residues. Germline lookup yields CDR1 SGHRS and CDR2 YFSETQ. Here the CDR3 reads CASSLQGNGYTF. CDR3 sequence (DNA): TGCGCCAGCAGCTTACAGGGTAATGGCTACACCTTC.

The rearrangement uses TRBV29-1 and TRBJ2-1, with a tentative D call TRBD2 (6 bases). This CDR3 has 12 residues. The germline V gene has CDR1 SQVTM and CDR2 ANQGSEA. V was cut by 4 bases and J by 8 bases, with 12 bases left in between. The CDR3 loop reads CSVVRGYDEQFF. The DNA for the CDR3 is TGCAGCGTTGTCCGGGGGTACGATGAGCAGTTCTTC.

The chain recombines TRBV5-1 with TRBJ2-5, with D perhaps TRBD1 (5 bases). Trimming pared 1 base from V and 3 bases from J, leaving 13 bases between. Germline assignment: CDR1 SGHRS and CDR2 YFSETQ. This CDR3 spans 15 amino acids. The CDR3 spells CASSLQGRVEETQYF. The CDR3 region has the DNA TGCGCCAGCAGCTTGCAGGGAAGAGTAGAAGAGACCCAGTACTTC.